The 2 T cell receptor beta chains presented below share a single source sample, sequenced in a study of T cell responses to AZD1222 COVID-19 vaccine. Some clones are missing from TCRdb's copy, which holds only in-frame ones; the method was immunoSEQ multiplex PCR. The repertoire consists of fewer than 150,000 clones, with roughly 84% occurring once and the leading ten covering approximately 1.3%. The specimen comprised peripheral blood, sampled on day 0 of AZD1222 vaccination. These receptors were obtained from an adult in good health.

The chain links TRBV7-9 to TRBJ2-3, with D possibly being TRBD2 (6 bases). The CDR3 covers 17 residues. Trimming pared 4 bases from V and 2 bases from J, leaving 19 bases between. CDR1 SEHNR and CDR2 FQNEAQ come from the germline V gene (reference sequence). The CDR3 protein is CASSSTGRTGDTDTQYF. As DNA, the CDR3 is TGTGCCAGCAGCTCCACGGGAAGGACGGGGGACACAGATACGCAGTATTTT. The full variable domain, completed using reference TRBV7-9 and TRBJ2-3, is DTGVSQNPRHKITKRGQNVTFRCDPISEHNRLYWYRQTLGQGPEFLTYFQNEAQLEKSRLLSDRFSAERPKGSFSTLEIQRTEQGDSAMYLCASSSTGRTGDTDTQYFGPGTRLTVL.

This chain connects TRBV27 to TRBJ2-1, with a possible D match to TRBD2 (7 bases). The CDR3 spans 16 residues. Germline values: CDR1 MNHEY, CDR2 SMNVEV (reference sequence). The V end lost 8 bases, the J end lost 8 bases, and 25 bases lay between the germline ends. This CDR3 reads CASSQEGGARRDEQFF. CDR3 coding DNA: TGTGCCAGCTCTCAAGAGGGGGGGGCCCGAAGGGATGAGCAGTTCTTC.